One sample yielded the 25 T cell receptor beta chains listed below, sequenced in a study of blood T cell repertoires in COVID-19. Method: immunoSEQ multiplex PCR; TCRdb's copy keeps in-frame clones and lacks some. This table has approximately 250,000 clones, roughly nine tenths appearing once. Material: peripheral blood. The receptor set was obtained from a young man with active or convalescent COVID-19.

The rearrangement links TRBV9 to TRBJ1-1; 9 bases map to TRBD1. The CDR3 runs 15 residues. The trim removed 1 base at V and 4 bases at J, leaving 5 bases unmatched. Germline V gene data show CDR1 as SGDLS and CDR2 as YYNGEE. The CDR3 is CASSVTGGTGTEAFF. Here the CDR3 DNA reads TGTGCCAGCAGCGTAACAGGGGGCACCGGCACTGAAGCTTTCTTT.

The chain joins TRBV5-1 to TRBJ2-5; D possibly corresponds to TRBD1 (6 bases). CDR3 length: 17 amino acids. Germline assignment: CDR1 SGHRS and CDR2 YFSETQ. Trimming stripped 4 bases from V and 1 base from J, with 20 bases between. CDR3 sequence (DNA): TGCGCCAGCAGCACGGGTGGGACACCAGGGCCCCAAGAGACCCAGTACTTC. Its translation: CASSTGGTPGPQETQYF.

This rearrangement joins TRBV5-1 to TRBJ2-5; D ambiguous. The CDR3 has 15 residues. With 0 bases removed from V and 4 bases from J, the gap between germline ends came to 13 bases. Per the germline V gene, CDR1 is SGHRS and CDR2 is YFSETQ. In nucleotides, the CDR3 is TGCGCCAGCAGCTTGGGAGGATCCCGTGGAGAGACCCAGTACTTC. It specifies CASSLGGSRGETQYF. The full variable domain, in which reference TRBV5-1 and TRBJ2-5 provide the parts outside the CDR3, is KAGVTQTPRYLIKTRGQQVTLSCSPISGHRSVSWYQQTPGQGLQFLFEYFSETQRNKGNFPGRFSGRQFSNSRSEMNVSTLELGDSALYLCASSLGGSRGETQYFGPGTRLLVL.

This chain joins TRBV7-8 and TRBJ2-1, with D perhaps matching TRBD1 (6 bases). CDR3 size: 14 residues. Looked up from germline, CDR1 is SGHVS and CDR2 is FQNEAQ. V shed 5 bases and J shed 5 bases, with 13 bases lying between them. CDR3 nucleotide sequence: TGTGCCAGCAGCGTCGGGACACACGACAATGAGCAGTTCTTC. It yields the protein CASSVGTHDNEQFF.

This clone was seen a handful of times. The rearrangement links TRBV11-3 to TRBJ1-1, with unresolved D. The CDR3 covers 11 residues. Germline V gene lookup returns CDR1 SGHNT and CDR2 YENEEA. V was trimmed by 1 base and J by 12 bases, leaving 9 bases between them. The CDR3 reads CASSLASVTFF. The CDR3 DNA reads TGTGCCAGCAGCTTAGCCAGTGTCACTTTCTTT. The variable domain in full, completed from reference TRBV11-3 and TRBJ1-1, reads EAGVVQSPRYKIIEKKQPVAFWCNPISGHNTLYWYLQNLGQGPELLIRYENEEAVDDSQLPKDRFSAERLKGVDSTLKIQPAELGDSAVYLCASSLASVTFFGQGTRLTVV.

CDR3: CASSPRGGLAGANVLTF. Written as DNA, the CDR3 is TGTGCCAGCAGCCCCCGGGGGGGGCTGGCTGGGGCCAACGTCCTGACTTTC. The chain joins TRBV7-8 to TRBJ2-6; 8 bases are a match to TRBD2. Per germline, CDR1 SGHVS and CDR2 FQNEAQ. The CDR3 runs 17 residues. V trimming: 5 bases; J trimming: 2 bases; junction bases outside the gene matches: 8.

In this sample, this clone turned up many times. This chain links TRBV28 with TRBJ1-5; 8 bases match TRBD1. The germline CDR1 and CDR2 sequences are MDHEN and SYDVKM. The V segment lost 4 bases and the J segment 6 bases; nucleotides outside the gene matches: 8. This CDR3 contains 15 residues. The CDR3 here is CASSYYTGGAQPQHF. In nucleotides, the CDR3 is TGTGCCAGCAGTTACTACACAGGGGGTGCTCAGCCCCAGCATTTT.

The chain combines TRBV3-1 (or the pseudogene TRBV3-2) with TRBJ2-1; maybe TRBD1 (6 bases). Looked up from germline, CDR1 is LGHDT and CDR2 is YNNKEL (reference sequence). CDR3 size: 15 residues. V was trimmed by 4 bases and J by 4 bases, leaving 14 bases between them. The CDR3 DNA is TGTGCCAGCAGCCCCGCCCTGGACAGTTACAATGAGCAGTTCTTC. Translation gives CASSPALDSYNEQFF.

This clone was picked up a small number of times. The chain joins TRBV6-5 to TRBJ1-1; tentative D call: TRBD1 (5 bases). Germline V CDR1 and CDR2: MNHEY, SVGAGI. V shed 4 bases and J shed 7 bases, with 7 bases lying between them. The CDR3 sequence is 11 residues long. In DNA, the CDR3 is TGTGCCAGCAGTTCAGGGATTGAAGCTTTCTTT. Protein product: CASSSGIEAFF.

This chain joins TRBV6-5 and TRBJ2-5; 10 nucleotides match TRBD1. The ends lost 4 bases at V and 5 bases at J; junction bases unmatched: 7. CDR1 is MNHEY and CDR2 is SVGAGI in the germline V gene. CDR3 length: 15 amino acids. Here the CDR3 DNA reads TGTGCCAGCAGTTCGACAGGGGGCATGGGTGAGACCCAGTACTTC. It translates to CASSSTGGMGETQYF.

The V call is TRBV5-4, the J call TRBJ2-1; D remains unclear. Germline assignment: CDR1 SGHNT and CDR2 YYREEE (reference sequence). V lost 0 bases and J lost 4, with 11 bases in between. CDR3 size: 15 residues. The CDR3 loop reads CASSLAFSRYNEQFF. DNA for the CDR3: TGTGCCAGCAGCTTGGCCTTCTCCAGATACAATGAGCAGTTCTTC.

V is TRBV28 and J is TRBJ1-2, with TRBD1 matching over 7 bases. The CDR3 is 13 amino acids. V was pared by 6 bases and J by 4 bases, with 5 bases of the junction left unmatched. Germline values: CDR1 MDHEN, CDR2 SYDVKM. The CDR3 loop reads CASSFDRAYGYTF. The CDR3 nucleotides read TGTGCCAGCAGCTTCGACAGGGCCTATGGCTACACCTTC.

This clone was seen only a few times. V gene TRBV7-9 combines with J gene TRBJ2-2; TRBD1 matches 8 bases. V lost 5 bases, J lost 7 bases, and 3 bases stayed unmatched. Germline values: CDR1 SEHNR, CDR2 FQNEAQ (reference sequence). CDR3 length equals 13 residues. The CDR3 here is CASSGQGSGELFF. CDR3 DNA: TGTGCCAGCAGCGGACAGGGCAGCGGGGAGCTGTTTTTT. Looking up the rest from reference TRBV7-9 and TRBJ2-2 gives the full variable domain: DTGVSQNPRHKITKRGQNVTFRCDPISEHNRLYWYRQTLGQGPEFLTYFQNEAQLEKSRLLSDRFSAERPKGSFSTLEIQRTEQGDSAMYLCASSGQGSGELFFGEGSRLTVL.

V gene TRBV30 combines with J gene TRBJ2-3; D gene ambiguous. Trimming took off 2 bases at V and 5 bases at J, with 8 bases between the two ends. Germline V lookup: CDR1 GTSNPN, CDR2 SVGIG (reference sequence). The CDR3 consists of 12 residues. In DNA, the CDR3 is TGTGCCTGGAGTATTAGTCTAGATACGCAGTATTTT. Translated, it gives CAWSISLDTQYF.

This chain's CDR3 is CASRPSGGTGELFF. The CDR3, as DNA: TGTGCCAGTAGACCTTCTGGCGGCACCGGGGAGCTGTTTTTT. The chain uses TRBV19 and TRBJ2-2; D is unresolved. CDR3 length: 14 amino acids. V was trimmed by 6 bases and J by 4 bases, leaving 12 bases between them. Germline values: CDR1 LNHDA, CDR2 SQIVND (reference sequence). The full variable domain, its missing parts supplied by reference TRBV19 and TRBJ2-2, is DGGITQSPKYLFRKEGQNVTLSCEQNLNHDAMYWYRQDPGQGLRLIYYSQIVNDFQKGDIAEGYSVSREKKESFPLTVTSAQKNPTAFYLCASRPSGGTGELFFGEGSRLTVL.

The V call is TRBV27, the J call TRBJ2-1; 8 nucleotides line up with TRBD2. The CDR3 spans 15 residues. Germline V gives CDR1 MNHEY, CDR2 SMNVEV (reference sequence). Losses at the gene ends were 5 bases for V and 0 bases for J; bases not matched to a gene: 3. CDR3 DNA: TGTGCCAGCAGTGCCGGGGGGGGCTCCTACAATGAGCAGTTCTTC. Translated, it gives CASSAGGGSYNEQFF.

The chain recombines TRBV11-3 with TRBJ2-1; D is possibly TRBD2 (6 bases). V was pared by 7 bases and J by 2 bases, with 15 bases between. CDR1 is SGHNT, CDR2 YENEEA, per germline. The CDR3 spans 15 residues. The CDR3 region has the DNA TGTGCCAGCACCTTGGAGGCGGGACCCTACAATGAGCAGTTCTTC. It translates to CASTLEAGPYNEQFF.

CDR3 in amino acids: CASSVTSGEYNEQFF. Written as DNA, the CDR3 is TGTGCCAGCAGCGTCACTAGCGGGGAGTACAATGAGCAGTTCTTC. This chain joins TRBV6-5 and TRBJ2-1; 10 bases map to TRBD2. The J segment lost 4 bases and the V segment lost 6 bases, leaving 6 bases of the junction unmatched. The CDR3 contains 15 residues. Germline CDR1 reads MNHEY; CDR2 reads SVGAGI.

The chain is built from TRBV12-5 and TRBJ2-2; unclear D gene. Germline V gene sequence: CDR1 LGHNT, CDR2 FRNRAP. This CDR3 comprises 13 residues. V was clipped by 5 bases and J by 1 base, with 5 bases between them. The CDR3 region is CASGHQNTGELFF. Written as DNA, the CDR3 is TGTGCTAGTGGTCATCAGAACACCGGGGAGCTGTTTTTT.

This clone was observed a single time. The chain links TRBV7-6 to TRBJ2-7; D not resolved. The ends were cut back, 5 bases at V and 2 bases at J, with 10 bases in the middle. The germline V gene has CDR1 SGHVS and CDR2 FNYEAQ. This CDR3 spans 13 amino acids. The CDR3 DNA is TGTGCCAGCAGCAGCCGATCCACCTACGAGCAGTACTTC. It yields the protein CASSSRSTYEQYF.

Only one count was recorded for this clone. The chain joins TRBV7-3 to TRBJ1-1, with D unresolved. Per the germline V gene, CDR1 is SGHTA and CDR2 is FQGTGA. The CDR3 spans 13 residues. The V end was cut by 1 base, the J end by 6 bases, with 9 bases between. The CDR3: CASSLSLEAEAFF. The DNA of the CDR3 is TGTGCCAGCAGCTTAAGTCTTGAGGCTGAAGCTTTCTTT.

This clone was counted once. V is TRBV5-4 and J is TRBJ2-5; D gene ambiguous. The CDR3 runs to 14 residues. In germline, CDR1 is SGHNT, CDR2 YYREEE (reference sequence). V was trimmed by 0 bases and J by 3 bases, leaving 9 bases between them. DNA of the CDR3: TGTGCCAGCAGCTTGGATAACAGTGAAGAGACCCAGTACTTC. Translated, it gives CASSLDNSEETQYF.

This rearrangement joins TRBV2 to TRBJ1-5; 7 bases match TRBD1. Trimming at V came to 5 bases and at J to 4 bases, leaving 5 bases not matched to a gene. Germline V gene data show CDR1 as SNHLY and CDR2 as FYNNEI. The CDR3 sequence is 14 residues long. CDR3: CASSPQTGNQPQHF. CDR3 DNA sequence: TGTGCCAGCAGTCCACAGACAGGGAATCAGCCCCAGCATTTT.

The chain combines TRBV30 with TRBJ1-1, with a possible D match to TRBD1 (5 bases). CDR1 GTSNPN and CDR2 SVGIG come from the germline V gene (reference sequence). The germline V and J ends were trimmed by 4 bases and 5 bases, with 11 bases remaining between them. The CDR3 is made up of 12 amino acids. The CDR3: CAWNPGWTEAFF. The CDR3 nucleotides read TGTGCCTGGAACCCAGGGTGGACTGAAGCTTTCTTT.

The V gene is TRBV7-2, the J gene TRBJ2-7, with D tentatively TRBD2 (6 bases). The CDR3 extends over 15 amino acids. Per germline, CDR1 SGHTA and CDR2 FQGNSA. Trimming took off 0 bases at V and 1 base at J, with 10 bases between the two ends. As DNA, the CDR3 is TGTGCCAGCAGCTTAGCGGCTAGCGATTCCTACGAGCAGTACTTC. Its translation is CASSLAASDSYEQYF.